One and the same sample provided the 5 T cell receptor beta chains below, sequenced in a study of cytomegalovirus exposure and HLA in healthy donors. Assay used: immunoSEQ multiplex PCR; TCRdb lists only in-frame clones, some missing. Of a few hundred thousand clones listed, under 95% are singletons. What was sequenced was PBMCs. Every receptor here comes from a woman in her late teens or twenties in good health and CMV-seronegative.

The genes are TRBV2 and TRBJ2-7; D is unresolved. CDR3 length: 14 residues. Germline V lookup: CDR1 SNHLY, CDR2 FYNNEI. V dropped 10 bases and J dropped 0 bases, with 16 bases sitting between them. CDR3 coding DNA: TGTGCCATCCTCCCCTCCGCGGACTCCTACGAGCAGTACTTC. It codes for CAILPSADSYEQYF. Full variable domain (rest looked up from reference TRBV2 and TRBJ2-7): EPEVTQTPSHQVTQMGQEVILRCVPISNHLYFYWYRQILGQKVEFLVSFYNNEISEKSEIFDDQFSVERPDGSNFTLKIRSTKLEDSAMYFCAILPSADSYEQYFGPGTRLTVT.

The CDR3 nucleotides read TGCGCCAGCAGCACAGACAGCTCTGGGGCCAACGTCCTGACTTTC. Translated: CASSTDSSGANVLTF. This rearrangement joins TRBV5-1 to TRBJ2-6; TRBD1 is a possible D gene (5 bases). The CDR3 runs to 15 residues. V was cut by 4 bases and J by 0 bases, with 8 bases left in between. Germline V gene sequence: CDR1 SGHRS, CDR2 YFSETQ.

CDR3 in DNA: TGTGCCAGTATTGGGGACAGGGAATTGAAAAGCAATCAGCCCCAGCATTTT. It yields the protein CASIGDRELKSNQPQHF. The chain couples TRBV19 to TRBJ1-5, with 9 bases lining up with TRBD1. The CDR3 is made up of 17 amino acids. Trimming removed 7 bases from V and 1 base from J; junction bases left unmatched: 11. CDR1 is LNHDA and CDR2 is SQIVND in the germline V gene (reference sequence).

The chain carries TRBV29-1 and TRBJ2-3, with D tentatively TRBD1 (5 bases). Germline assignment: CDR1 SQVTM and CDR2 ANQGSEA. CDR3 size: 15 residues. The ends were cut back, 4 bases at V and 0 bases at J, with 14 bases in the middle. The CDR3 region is CSVASGATSTDTQYF. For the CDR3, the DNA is TGCAGCGTTGCATCTGGGGCAACTAGCACAGATACGCAGTATTTT.

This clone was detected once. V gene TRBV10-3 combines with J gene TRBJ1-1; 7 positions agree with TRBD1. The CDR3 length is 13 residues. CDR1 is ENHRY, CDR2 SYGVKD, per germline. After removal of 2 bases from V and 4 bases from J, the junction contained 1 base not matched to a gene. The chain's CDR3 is CAISEAGGTEAFF. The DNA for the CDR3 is TGTGCCATCAGTGAGGCAGGGGGCACTGAAGCTTTCTTT.